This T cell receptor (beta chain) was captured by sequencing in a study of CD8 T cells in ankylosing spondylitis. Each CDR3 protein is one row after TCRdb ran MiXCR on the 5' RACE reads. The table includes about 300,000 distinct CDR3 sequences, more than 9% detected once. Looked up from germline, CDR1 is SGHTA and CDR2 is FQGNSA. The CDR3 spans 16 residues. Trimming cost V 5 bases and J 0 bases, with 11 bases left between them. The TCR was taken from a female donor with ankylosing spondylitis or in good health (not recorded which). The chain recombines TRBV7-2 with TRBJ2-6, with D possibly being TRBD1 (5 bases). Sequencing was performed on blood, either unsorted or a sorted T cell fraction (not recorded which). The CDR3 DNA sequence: TGTGCCAGCAGCCCCTCCAGGGTCTCTGGGGCCAACGTCCTGACTTTC. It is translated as CASSPSRVSGANVLTF. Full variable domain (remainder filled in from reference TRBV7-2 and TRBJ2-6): GAGVSQSPSNKVTEKGKDVELRCDPISGHTALYWYRQSLGQGLEFLIYFQGNSAPDKSGLPSDRFSAERTGGSVSTLTIQRTQQEDSAVYLCASSPSRVSGANVLTFGAGSRLTVL.